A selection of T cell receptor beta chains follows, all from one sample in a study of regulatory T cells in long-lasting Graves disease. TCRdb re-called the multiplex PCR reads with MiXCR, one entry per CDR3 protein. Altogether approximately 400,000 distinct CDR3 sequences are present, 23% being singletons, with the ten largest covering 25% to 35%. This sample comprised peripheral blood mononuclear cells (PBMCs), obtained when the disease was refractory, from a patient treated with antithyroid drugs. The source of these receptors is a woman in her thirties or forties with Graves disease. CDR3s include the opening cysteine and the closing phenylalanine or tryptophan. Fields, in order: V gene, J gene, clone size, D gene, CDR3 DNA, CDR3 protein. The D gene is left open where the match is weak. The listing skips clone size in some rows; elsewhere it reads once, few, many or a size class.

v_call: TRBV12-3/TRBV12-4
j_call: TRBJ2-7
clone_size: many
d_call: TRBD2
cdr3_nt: TGTGCCAGCAGTTTAAGGAGAAGCGGGAGGGCGGGAGAGCAGTACTTC
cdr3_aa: CASSLRRSGRAGEQYF

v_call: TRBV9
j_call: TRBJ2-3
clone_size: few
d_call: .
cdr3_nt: TGTGCCAGCAGCGTAGCCGGAGCCGCAGATACGCAGTATTTT
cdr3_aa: CASSVAGAADTQYF

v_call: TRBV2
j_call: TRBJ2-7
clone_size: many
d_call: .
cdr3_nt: TGTGCCAGCAGAAGCCGGCAGAAACTCTACGAGCAGTACTTC
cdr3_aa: CASRSRQKLYEQYF

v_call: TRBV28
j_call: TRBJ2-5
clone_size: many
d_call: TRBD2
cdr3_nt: TGTGCCAGCGGACTAGCGGTCCTACAAGAGACCCAGTACTTC
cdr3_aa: CASGLAVLQETQYF

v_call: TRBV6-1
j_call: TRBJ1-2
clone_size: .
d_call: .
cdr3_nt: TGTGCCAGCAGTCAGAAAAACTATGGCTACACCTTC
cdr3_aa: CASSQKNYGYTF

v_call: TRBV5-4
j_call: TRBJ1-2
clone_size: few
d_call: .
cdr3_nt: TGTGCCAGCAGCAGCATCACCCGAAGGGACTACACCTTC
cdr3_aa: CASSSITRRDYTF

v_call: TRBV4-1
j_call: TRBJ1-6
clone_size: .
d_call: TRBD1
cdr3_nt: TGCGCCAGCAGCCAGGACAGGGGAAATTCACCCCTCCACTTT
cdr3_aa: CASSQDRGNSPLHF

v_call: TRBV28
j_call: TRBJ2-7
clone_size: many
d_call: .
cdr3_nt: TGTGCCAGCAGCTTGGCCCATTACGAGCAGTACTTC
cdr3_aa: CASSLAHYEQYF

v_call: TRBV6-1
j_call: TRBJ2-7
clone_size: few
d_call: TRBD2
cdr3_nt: TGTGCCAGCAGTGAAGAGCGGGAGTTATTCGAGCAGTACTTC
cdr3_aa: CASSEERELFEQYF

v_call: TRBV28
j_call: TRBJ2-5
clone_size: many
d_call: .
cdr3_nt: TGTGCCAGCAGTTTAACTTCGGGGATCCAAGAGACCCAGTACTTC
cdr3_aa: CASSLTSGIQETQYF

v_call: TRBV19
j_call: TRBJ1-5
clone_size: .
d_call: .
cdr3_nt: TGTGCCAGTAGTCCAACCGGGTTTTCCAATCAGCCCCAGCATTTT
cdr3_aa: CASSPTGFSNQPQHF

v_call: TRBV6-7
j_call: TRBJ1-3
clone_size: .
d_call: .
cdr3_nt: TGTGCCAGCAGTTATTCGGGAGAACCCTCTGGAAACACCATATATTTT
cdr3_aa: CASSYSGEPSGNTIYF

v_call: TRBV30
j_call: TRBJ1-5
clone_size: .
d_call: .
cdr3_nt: TGTGCCTGGAGTCAGGCAGGGATACTGGGCGATCAGCCCCAGCATTTT
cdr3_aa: CAWSQAGILGDQPQHF

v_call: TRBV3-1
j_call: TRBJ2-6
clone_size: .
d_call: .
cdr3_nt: TGTGCCAGCAGTGAGAGGAGGGCCAACGTCCTGACCTTC
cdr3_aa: CASSERRANVLTF

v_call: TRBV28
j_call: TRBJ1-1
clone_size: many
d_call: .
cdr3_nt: TGTGCCAGCAGTTTAGGTGGGGGCAGGACTGAAGCTTTCTTT
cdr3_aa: CASSLGGGRTEAFF

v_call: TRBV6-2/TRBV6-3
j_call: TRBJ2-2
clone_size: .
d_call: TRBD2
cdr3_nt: TGTGCCAGCAGTTACTACCTAGCGGGGAACACCGGGGAGCTGTTTTTT
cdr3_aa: CASSYYLAGNTGELFF

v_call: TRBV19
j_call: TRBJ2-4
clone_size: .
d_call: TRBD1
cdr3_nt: TGTGCCAGTAAAAGGACAGGGGGCGAAGACATTCAGTACTTC
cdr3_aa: CASKRTGGEDIQYF

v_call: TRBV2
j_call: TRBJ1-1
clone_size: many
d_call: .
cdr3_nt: TGTGCCACCCCTCCGGGCCTGAGCACTGAAGCTTTCTTT
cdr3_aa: CATPPGLSTEAFF

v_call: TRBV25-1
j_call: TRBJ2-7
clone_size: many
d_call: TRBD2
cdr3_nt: TGTGCCAGCAGTGAAAAAACGGGACTAGCGAGCTACGAGCAGTACTTC
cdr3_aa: CASSEKTGLASYEQYF

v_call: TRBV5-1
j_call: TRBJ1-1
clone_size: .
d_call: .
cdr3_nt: TGCGCCAGCAGCTTTCAGGGCCTGAACACTGAAGCTTTCTTT
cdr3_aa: CASSFQGLNTEAFF

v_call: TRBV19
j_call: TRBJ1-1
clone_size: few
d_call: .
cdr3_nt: TGTGCCAGTAGTCAACCCCAACTAGGGGCTTTCTTT
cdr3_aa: CASSQPQLGAFF

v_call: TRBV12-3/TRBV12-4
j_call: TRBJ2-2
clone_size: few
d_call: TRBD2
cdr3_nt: TGTGCCAGCAGTACAATGGTGGATGGGGGAAGGGGCGGGAGGAACACCGGGGAGCTGTTTTTT
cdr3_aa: CASSTMVDGGRGGRNTGELFF

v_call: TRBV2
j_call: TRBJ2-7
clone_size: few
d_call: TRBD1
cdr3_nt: TGTGCCAGGGACAGGGGGCGCGACACCCACGAGCAGTACTTC
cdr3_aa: CARDRGRDTHEQYF

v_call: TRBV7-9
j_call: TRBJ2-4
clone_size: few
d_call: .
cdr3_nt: TGTGCCAGCAGCTCTACCATTGGGGGGTCCATTCAGTACTTC
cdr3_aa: CASSSTIGGSIQYF

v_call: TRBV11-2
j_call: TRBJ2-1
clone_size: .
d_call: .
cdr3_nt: TGTGCCAGCAGCCCAGTGACGAGGGGACGGTACAATGGGCAGTTCTTC
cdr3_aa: CASSPVTRGRYNGQFF

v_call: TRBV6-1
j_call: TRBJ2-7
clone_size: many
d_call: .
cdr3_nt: TGTGCCAGCAGAAAAAGCCGGGACCACTACGAGCAGTACTTC
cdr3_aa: CASRKSRDHYEQYF

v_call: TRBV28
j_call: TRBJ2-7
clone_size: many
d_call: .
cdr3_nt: TGTGCCGCATCGGCGCGGCTCCACCCCTACGAGCAGTACTTC
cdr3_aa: CAASARLHPYEQYF

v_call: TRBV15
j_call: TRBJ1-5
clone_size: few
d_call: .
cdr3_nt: TGTGCCACCAGCAGAGACGGGTCGTACAATCAGCCCCAGCATTTT
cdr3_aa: CATSRDGSYNQPQHF

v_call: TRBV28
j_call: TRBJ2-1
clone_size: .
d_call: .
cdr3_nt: TGTGCCAGCATCCAAAGGGGATCGAGGGATGAGCAGTTCTTC
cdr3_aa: CASIQRGSRDEQFF

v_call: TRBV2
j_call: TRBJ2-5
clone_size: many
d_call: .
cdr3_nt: TGTGCCAGAGGAAGGTACCAAGAGACCCAGTACTTC
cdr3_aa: CARGRYQETQYF

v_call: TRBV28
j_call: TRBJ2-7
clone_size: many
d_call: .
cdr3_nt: TGTGCCAGCAGTCTCGGCCCCAAGAGCTCCTACGAGCAGTACTTC
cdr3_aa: CASSLGPKSSYEQYF

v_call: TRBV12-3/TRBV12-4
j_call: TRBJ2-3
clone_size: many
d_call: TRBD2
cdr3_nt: TGTGCCAGCAGTTTAGCGCTAGCGGGAGAAACAGATACGCAGTATTTT
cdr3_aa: CASSLALAGETDTQYF

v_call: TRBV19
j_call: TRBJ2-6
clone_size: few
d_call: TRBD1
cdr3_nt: TGTGCCAGTAGTCCCCAGACAGGGACCGGGGCCAACGTCCTGACTTTC
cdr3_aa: CASSPQTGTGANVLTF

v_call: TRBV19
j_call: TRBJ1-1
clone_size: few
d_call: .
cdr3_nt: TGTGCCAGTAGTACACAGTACAAGGGAACTGAAGCTTTCTTT
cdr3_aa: CASSTQYKGTEAFF

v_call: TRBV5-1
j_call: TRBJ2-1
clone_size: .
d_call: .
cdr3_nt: TGCGCCAGCAACCATGTGGCAGGGAGTTACAATGAGCAGTTCTTC
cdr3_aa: CASNHVAGSYNEQFF

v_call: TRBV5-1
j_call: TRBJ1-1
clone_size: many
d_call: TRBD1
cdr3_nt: TGCGCCAGCAGCTCGTCGACAGGGGAAGCTTTCTTT
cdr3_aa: CASSSSTGEAFF

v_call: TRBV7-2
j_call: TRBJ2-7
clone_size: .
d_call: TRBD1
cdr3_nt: TGTGCCAGCAGCCTATCAGTGCGACAGGGAAGTATCTACGAGCAGTACTTC
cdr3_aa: CASSLSVRQGSIYEQYF

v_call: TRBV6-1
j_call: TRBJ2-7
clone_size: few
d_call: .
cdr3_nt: TGTGCCAGCAGGACGTGGGAAGGCGAGCAGTACTTC
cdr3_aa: CASRTWEGEQYF

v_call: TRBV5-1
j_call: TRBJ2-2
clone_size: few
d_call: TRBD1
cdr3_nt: TGCGCCAGCAGCTTCCGGGACAGGGAGGCCGGGGAGCTGTTTTTT
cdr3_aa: CASSFRDREAGELFF

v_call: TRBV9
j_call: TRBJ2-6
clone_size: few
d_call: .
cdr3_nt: TGTGCCAGCAGCCCTCACTTATCTGGGGCCAACGTCCTGACTTTC
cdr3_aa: CASSPHLSGANVLTF

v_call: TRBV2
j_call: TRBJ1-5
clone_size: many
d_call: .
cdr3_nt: TGTGCCAGCAGGGGGGGACTGGATAGGAATCAGCCCCAGCATTTT
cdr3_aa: CASRGGLDRNQPQHF